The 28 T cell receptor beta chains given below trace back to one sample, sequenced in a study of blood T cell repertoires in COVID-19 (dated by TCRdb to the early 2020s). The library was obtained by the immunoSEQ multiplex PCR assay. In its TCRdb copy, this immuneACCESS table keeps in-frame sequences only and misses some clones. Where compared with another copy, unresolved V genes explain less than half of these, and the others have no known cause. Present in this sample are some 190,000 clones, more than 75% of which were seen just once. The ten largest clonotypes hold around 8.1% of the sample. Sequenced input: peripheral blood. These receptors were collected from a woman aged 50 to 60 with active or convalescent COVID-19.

CDR3 sequence (DNA): TGTGCCAGCAGCCTTGCCGGACAGGGGGCGGGCGAGCAGTACTTC. This encodes CASSLAGQGAGEQYF. The chain carries TRBV4-2 and TRBJ2-7, with 11 bases aligning to TRBD1. This CDR3 contains 15 residues. Trimming at V came to 4 bases and at J to 6 bases, leaving 8 bases not matched to a gene. Germline CDR1 LGHNA, CDR2 YNFKEQ.

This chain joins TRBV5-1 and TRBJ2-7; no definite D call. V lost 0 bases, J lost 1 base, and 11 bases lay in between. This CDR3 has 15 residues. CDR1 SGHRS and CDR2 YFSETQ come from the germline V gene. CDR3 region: CASSLDAAQSYEQYF. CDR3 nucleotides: TGCGCCAGCAGCTTGGATGCGGCCCAATCCTACGAGCAGTACTTC.

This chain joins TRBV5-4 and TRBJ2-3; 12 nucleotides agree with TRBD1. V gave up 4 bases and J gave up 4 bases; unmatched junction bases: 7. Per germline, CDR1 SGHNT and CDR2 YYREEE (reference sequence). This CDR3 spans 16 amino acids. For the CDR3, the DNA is TGTGCCAGCAGCCTCCGGGACAGGGGGCACGCAGATACGCAGTATTTT. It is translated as CASSLRDRGHADTQYF. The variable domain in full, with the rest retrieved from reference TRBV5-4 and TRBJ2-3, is ETGVTQSPTHLIKTRGQQVTLRCSSQSGHNTVSWYQQALGQGPQFIFQYYREEENGRGNFPPRFSGLQFPNYSSELNVNALELDDSALYLCASSLRDRGHADTQYFGPGTRLTVL.

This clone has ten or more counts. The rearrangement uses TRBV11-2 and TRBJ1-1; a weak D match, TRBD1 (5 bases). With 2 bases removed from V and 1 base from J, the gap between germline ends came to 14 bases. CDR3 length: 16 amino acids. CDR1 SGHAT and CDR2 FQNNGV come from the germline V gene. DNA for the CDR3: TGTGCCAGCAGCTTAAGGGTGGGGCAGCCGAACACTGAAGCTTTCTTT. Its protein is CASSLRVGQPNTEAFF.

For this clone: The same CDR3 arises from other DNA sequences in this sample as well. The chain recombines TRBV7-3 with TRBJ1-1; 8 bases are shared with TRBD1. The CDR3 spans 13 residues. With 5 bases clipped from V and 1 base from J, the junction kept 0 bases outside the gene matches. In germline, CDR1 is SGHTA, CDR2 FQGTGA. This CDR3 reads CASSQGANTEAFF. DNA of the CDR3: TGTGCCAGCAGCCAGGGGGCGAACACTGAAGCTTTCTTT. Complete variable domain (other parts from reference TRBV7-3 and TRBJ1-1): GAGVSQTPSNKVTEKGKYVELRCDPISGHTALYWYRQSLGQGPEFLIYFQGTGAADDSGLPNDRFFAVRPEGSVSTLKIQRTERGDSAVYLCASSQGANTEAFFGQGTRLTVV.

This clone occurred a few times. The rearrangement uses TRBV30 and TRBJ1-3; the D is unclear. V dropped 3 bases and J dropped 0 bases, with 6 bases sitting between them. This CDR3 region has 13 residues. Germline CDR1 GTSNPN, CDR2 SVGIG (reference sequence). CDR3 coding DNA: TGTGCCTGGAGGGACTTCTCTGGAAACACCATATATTTT. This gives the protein CAWRDFSGNTIYF. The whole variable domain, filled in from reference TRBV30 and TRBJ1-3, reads SQTIHQWPATLVQPVGSPLSLECTVEGTSNPNLYWYRQAAGRGLQLLFYSVGIGQISSEVPQNLSASRPQDRQFILSSKKLLLSDSGFYLCAWRDFSGNTIYFGEGSWLTVV.

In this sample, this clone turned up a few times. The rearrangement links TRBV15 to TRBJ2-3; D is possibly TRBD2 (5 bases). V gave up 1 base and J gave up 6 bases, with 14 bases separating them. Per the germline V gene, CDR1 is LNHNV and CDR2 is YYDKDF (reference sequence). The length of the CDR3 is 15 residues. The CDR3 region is CATSRGRGPEDTQYF. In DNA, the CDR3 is TGTGCCACCAGCAGAGGAAGAGGGCCAGAGGATACGCAGTATTTT.

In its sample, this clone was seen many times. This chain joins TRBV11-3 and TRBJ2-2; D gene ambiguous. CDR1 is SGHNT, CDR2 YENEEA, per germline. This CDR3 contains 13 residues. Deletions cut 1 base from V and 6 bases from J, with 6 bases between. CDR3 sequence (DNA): TGTGCCAGCAGCTTAGTCGAGCCCGGGGAGCTGTTTTTT. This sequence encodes CASSLVEPGELFF.

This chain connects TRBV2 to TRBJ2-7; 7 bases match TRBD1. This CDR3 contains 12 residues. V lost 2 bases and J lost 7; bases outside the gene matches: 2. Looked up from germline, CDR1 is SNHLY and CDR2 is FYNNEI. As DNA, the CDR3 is TGTGCCAGCAGTGAAACAGGGGTTGAGCAGTACTTC. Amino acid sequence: CASSETGVEQYF.

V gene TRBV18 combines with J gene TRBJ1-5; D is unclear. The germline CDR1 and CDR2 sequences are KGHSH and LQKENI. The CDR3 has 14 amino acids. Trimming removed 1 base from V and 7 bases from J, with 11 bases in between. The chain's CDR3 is CASSPLAAGQPQHF. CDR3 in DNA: TGTGCCAGCTCACCACTCGCTGCAGGCCAGCCCCAGCATTTT.

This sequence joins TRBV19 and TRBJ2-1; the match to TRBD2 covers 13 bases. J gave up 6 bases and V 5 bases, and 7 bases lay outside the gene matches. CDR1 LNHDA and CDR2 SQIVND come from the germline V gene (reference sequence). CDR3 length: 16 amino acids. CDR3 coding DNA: TGTGCCAGTAGTCTCACAGGGACTAGCGGGACCAATGAGCAGTTCTTC. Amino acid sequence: CASSLTGTSGTNEQFF.

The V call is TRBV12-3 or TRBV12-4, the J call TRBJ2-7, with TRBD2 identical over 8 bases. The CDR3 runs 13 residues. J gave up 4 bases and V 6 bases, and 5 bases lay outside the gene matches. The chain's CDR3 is CASRYREGYEQYF. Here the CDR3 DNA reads TGTGCCAGCAGATATCGGGAGGGTTACGAGCAGTACTTC.

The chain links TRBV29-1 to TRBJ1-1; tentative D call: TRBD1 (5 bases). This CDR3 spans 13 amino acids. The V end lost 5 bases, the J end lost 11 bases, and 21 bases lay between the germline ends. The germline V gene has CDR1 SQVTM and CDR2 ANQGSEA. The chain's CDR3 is CSVKRGTSLEAFF. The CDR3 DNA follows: TGCAGCGTTAAACGGGGGACGAGCTTGGAGGCTTTCTTT. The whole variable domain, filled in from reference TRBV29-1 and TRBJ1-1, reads SAVISQKPSRDICQRGTSLTIQCQVDSQVTMMFWYRQQPGQSLTLIATANQGSEATYESGFVIDKFPISRPNLTFSTLTVSNMSPEDSSIYLCSVKRGTSLEAFFGQGTRLTVV.

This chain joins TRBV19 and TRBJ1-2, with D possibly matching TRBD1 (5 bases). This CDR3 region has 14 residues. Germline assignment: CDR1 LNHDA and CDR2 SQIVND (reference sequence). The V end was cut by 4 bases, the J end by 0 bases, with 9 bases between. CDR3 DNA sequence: TGTGCCAGTAGTACCCCGACAGCTAACTATGGCTACACCTTC. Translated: CASSTPTANYGYTF.

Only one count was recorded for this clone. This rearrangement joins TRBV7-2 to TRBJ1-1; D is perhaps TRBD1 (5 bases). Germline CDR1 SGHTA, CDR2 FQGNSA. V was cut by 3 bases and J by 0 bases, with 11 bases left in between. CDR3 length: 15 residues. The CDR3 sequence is CASSFWAGMNTEAFF. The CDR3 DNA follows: TGTGCCAGCAGCTTTTGGGCAGGGATGAACACTGAAGCTTTCTTT.

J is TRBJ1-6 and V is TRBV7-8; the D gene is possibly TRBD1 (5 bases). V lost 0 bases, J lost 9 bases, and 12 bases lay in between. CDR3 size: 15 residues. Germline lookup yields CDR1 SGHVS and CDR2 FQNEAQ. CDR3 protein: CASSLAGQGGSPLHF. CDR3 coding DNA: TGTGCCAGCAGCTTAGCGGGGCAGGGAGGTTCACCCCTCCACTTT.

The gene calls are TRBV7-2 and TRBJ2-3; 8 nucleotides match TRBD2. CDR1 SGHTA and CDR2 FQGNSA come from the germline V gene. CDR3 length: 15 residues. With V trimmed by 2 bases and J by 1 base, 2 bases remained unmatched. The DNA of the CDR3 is TGTGCCAGCAGCTTAAGCGGGAGAGGCACAGATACGCAGTATTTT. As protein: CASSLSGRGTDTQYF.

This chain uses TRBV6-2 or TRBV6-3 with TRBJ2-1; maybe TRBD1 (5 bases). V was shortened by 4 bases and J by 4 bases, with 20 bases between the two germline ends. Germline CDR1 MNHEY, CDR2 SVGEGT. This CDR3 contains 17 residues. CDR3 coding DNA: TGTGCCAGCAGTTCCCTTTCGGACACGGCCGGATACAATGAGCAGTTCTTC. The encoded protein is CASSSLSDTAGYNEQFF.

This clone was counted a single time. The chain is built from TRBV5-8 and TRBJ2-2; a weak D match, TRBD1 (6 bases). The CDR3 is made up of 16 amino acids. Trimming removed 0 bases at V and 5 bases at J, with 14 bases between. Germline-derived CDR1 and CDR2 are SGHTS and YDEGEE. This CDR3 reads CASSLEWGRGTGELFF. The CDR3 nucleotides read TGTGCCAGCAGCTTGGAGTGGGGGCGCGGAACCGGGGAGCTGTTTTTT.

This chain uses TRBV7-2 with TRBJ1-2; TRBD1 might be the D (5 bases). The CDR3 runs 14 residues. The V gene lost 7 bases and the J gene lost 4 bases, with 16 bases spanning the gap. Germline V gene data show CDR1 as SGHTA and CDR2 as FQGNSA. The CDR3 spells CASNLGTEGYGYTF. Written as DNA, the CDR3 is TGTGCCAGCAACCTAGGGACGGAGGGCTATGGCTACACCTTC.

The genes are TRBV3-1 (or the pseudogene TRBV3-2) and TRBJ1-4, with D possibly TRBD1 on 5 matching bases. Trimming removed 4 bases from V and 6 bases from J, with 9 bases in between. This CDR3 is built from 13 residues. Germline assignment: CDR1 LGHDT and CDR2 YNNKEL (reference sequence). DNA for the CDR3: TGTGCCAGCAGCCTCCAGGGTGATGAAAAACTGTTTTTT. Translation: CASSLQGDEKLFF.

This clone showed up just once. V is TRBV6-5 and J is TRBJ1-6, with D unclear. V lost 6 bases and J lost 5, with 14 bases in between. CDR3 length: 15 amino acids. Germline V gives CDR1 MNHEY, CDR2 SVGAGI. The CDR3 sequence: CASSQNRRDNSPLHF. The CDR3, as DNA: TGTGCCAGCAGCCAAAACAGACGAGATAATTCACCCCTCCACTTT.

The CDR3 sequence is CASSFVGVSYEQYF. CDR3 bases: TGTGCCAGCAGCTTCGTCGGGGTCTCCTACGAGCAGTACTTC. The V gene is TRBV5-6, the J gene TRBJ2-7, with a weak D call TRBD2 (5 bases). In germline, CDR1 is SGHDT, CDR2 YYEEEE. V was shortened by 2 bases and J by 0 bases, with 9 bases between the two germline ends. The CDR3 runs 14 residues.

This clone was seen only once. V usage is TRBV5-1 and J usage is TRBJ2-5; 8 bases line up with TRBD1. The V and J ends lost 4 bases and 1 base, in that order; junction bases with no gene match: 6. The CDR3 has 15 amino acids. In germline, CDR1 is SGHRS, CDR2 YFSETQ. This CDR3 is CASSQGQALQETQYF. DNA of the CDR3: TGCGCCAGCAGCCAGGGACAGGCCCTCCAAGAGACCCAGTACTTC.

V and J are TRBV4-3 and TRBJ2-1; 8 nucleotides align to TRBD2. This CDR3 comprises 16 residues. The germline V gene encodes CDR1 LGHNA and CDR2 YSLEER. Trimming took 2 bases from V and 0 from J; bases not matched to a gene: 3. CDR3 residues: CASSQLSGSSYNEQFF. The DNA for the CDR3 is TGCGCCAGCAGCCAACTCAGCGGGAGCTCCTACAATGAGCAGTTCTTC.

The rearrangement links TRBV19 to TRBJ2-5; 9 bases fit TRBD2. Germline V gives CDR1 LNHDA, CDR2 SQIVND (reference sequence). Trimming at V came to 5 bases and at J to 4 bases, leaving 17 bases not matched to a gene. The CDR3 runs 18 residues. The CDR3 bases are TGTGCCAGTAGTTGGGTTTCGGCGGGAGGGCCGGTCGGAGAGACCCAGTACTTC. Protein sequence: CASSWVSAGGPVGETQYF. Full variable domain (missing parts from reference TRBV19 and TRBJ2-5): DGGITQSPKYLFRKEGQNVTLSCEQNLNHDAMYWYRQDPGQGLRLIYYSQIVNDFQKGDIAEGYSVSREKKESFPLTVTSAQKNPTAFYLCASSWVSAGGPVGETQYFGPGTRLLVL.

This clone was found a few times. CDR3 region: CASSLGGGQGSTEAFF. The CDR3, as DNA: TGTGCCAGCAGTTTAGGGGGGGGACAGGGGTCCACTGAAGCTTTCTTT. The gene calls are TRBV28 and TRBJ1-1; 10 bases agree with TRBD1. Trimming took 2 bases from V and 4 from J; bases not matched to a gene: 7. The CDR3 sequence is 16 residues long. Per the germline V gene, CDR1 is MDHEN and CDR2 is SYDVKM.

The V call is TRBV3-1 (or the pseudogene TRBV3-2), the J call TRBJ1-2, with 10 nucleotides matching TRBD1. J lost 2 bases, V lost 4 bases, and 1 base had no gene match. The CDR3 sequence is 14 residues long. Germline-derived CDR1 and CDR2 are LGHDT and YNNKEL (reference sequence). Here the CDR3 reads CASSRQGANYGYTF. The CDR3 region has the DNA TGTGCCAGCAGCCGACAGGGGGCAAACTATGGCTACACCTTC.